Shown below are 30 T cell receptor beta chains from a single sample sequenced in a study of T-cell memory formation after mild COVID-19. TCRdb independently ran MiXCR on the 5' RACE reads; one entry per CDR3 protein. The sample contains fewer than 700,000 distinct CDR3 sequences, 18% of which appear only once. The sequenced sample was PBMCs or a T cell subset sorted from them (not recorded which). These receptors all stem from an adult woman who had mild COVID-19 (a few samples of this study predate the infection). Cell type and time point are not known.

The table lists this clonotype with a few counts. The V and J genes are TRBV30 and TRBJ2-1; 12 nucleotides agree with TRBD2. With 0 bases clipped from V and 12 bases from J, the junction kept 0 bases outside the gene matches. CDR3 size: 12 residues. CDR1 and CDR2 (germline): GTSNPN, SVGIG (reference sequence). This CDR3 is CAWSVLAGGQFF. The CDR3 nucleotides read TGTGCCTGGAGTGTACTAGCGGGAGGGCAGTTCTTC.

This clonotype came up a few times. The chain combines TRBV29-1 with TRBJ1-1; D is unclear. Germline CDR1 and CDR2: SQVTM and ANQGSEA. Deletions cut 7 bases from V and 3 bases from J, with 12 bases between. The CDR3 is 12 amino acids. The chain's CDR3 is CSGTYPDTEAFF. In DNA, the CDR3 is TGCAGCGGTACCTACCCGGACACTGAAGCTTTCTTT.

The table lists this clonotype with many counts. The J gene is TRBJ2-4, the V gene TRBV30; D assignment may be TRBD1 or TRBD2 (6 bases each). This CDR3 is 13 amino acids long. Germline values: CDR1 GTSNPN, CDR2 SVGIG (reference sequence). The V and J ends lost 5 bases and 4 bases respectively, with 12 bases between them. As DNA, the CDR3 is TGTGCCTGGGCGGGACAACTTAAAAACATTCAGTACTTC. Translation: CAWAGQLKNIQYF. Drawing the rest from reference TRBV30 and TRBJ2-4, the complete variable domain is SQTIHQWPATLVQPVGSPLSLECTVEGTSNPNLYWYRQAAGRGLQLLFYSVGIGQISSEVPQNLSASRPQDRQFILSSKKLLLSDSGFYLCAWAGQLKNIQYFGAGTRLSVL.

This clonotype showed up many times. A read error may account for a junction end that differs from germline. The chain uses TRBV7-6 and TRBJ2-1; 10 positions match TRBD2. Germline assignment: CDR1 SGHVS and CDR2 FNYEAQ. The length of the CDR3 is 14 residues. This CDR3 reads CASSLGLAVNEQFF. The CDR3 DNA reads as TGTGCCAGCAGTTTAGGACTAGCGGTGAATGAGCAGTTCTTC.

This clonotype was observed a handful of times. This sequence joins TRBV6-5 and TRBJ2-7, with TRBD2 matching over 9 bases. V was pared by 6 bases and J by 3 bases, with 6 bases of the junction left unmatched. CDR3 size: 14 residues. The germline gives CDR1 MNHEY, CDR2 SVGAGI. CDR3 amino acids: CASRYSGRGYEQYF. CDR3 DNA sequence: TGTGCCAGCAGGTATAGCGGGAGAGGCTACGAGCAGTACTTC.

Only a few counts were recorded for this clonotype. The chain links TRBV5-1 to TRBJ2-1; TRBD2 is a possible D gene (5 bases). Per the germline V gene, CDR1 is SGHRS and CDR2 is YFSETQ. This CDR3 is built from 17 residues. V was shortened by 0 bases and J by 7 bases, with 20 bases between the two germline ends. CDR3 nucleotide sequence: TGCGCCAGCAGCTTGGACCTCGGGCAGCCCCGAGGGAATGAGCAGTTCTTC. Translation: CASSLDLGQPRGNEQFF.

This clonotype has more than one count but fewer than ten. The V gene is TRBV7-6, the J gene TRBJ2-3; D uncertain. CDR1 is SGHVS and CDR2 is FNYEAQ in the germline V gene. The V and J ends lost 2 bases and 1 base respectively, with 7 bases between them. The CDR3 extends over 14 amino acids. CDR3: CASSLMQGTDTQYF. CDR3 DNA sequence: TGTGCCAGCAGCTTAATGCAAGGCACAGATACGCAGTATTTT.

In this sample, this clonotype turned up a few times. The CDR3 DNA is TGTGCCAGCAGTTACTCGCAGGAGGGGGTTTACAATGAGCAGTTCTTC. As protein: CASSYSQEGVYNEQFF. The chain carries TRBV6-6 and TRBJ2-1; possibly TRBD1 or TRBD2 for D (6 bases each). The CDR3 runs to 16 residues. Trimming took 0 bases from V and 4 from J, leaving 13 bases between them. Germline V gene lookup returns CDR1 MNHNY and CDR2 SVGAGI (reference sequence).

This clonotype was counted between two and nine times. The DNA for the CDR3 is TGTGCCAGCAGCTTCGCGGCCGCGAACACCGGGGAGCTGTTTTTT. Amino acids: CASSFAAANTGELFF. This rearrangement joins TRBV7-3 to TRBJ2-2, with no clear D. The CDR3 has 15 amino acids. Trimming left V 3 bases short and J 0 bases short, with 8 bases between. CDR1 and CDR2 (germline): SGHTA, FQGTGA.

The CDR3 spells CASSITTNIQYF. CDR3 sequence (DNA): TGTGCCAGCAGCATTACTACGAATATTCAGTACTTC. The J gene is TRBJ2-4, the V gene TRBV12-3 or TRBV12-4, with D unresolved. The CDR3 contains 12 residues. V was pared by 6 bases and J by 10 bases, with 13 bases between.

This clonotype has a handful of counts. The chain uses TRBV12-3 or TRBV12-4 and TRBJ2-3; 12 bases are a match to TRBD2. The V segment lost 1 base and the J segment 5 bases; nucleotides outside the gene matches: 7. The CDR3 is 17 residues long. CDR3 residues: CASSLVTSGSHQDTQYF. The DNA of the CDR3 is TGTGCCAGCAGTTTAGTGACTAGCGGGAGCCATCAAGATACGCAGTATTTT.

This clonotype has a handful of counts. J is TRBJ1-2 and V is TRBV20-1, with 7 bases that match TRBD1. The V gene end was trimmed by 3 bases and the J gene end by 7 bases; junction bases not matched to a gene: 8. Germline CDR1 is DFQATT and CDR2 is SNEGSKA (reference sequence). CDR3 length: 13 amino acids. CDR3 in DNA: TGCAGTGCTAGTCTTCAGGGGGGGACTGGCTACACCTTC. Translation gives CSASLQGGTGYTF.

The chain carries TRBV30 and TRBJ1-5, with D possibly matching TRBD1 (6 bases). Trimming left V 0 bases short and J 3 bases short, with 15 bases between. CDR3 length equals 16 residues. The germline V gene has CDR1 GTSNPN and CDR2 SVGIG (reference sequence). The CDR3: CAWSVRAGASNQPQHF. The DNA for the CDR3 is TGTGCCTGGAGTGTACGGGCAGGGGCCTCCAATCAGCCCCAGCATTTT.

This clonotype has ten or more counts. The chain is built from TRBV7-6 and TRBJ2-5, with a weak D call TRBD2 (5 bases). Germline loops: CDR1 SGHVS, CDR2 FNYEAQ. The CDR3 consists of 13 residues. Trimming pared 1 base from V and 3 bases from J, leaving 6 bases between. The CDR3 spells CASSLVGKETQYF. As DNA, the CDR3 is TGTGCCAGCAGCTTAGTCGGGAAAGAGACCCAGTACTTC.

This clonotype was seen a few times. CDR3 sequence reads: CASSQVGSGTDTGELFF. The CDR3 DNA reads as TGTGCCAGCAGCCAAGTCGGTAGCGGGACGGACACCGGGGAGCTGTTTTTT. The chain carries TRBV4-2 and TRBJ2-2; the match to TRBD2 covers 8 bases. V shed 1 base and J 3 bases; nucleotides not matched to a gene: 7. Germline lookup yields CDR1 LGHNA and CDR2 YNFKEQ. The CDR3 consists of 17 residues.

The chain combines TRBV6-5 with TRBJ1-5; D unresolved. This CDR3 is built from 14 residues. Trimming pared 6 bases from V and 3 bases from J, leaving 12 bases between. Germline CDR1 and CDR2: MNHEY and SVGAGI. The chain's CDR3 is CASRPGSFNQPQHF. In nucleotides, the CDR3 is TGTGCCAGCAGGCCCGGGTCCTTCAATCAGCCCCAGCATTTT.

The sample holds a few counts of this clonotype. This chain uses TRBV5-1 with TRBJ1-1; the D is unclear. The V end lost 0 bases, the J end lost 3 bases, and 12 bases lay between the germline ends. The germline CDR1 and CDR2 sequences are SGHRS and YFSETQ. CDR3 size: 15 residues. The CDR3 is CASSLVGLADTEAFF. The DNA for the CDR3 is TGCGCCAGCAGCTTGGTGGGTCTAGCGGACACTGAAGCTTTCTTT.

The chain has TRBV20-1 and TRBJ2-5; 8 bases align to TRBD2. The CDR3 sequence is 13 residues long. The V gene's germline CDR1 is DFQATT and CDR2 SNEGSKA (reference sequence). V gave up 1 base and J gave up 4 bases; unmatched junction bases: 2. The CDR3 region is CSARVAGLETQYF. The CDR3 DNA reads as TGCAGTGCTAGAGTAGCGGGGTTAGAGACCCAGTACTTC.

This clonotype was counted a few times. This chain uses TRBV7-2 with TRBJ1-1; 8 bases map to TRBD1. Germline CDR1 is SGHTA and CDR2 is FQGNSA. With 5 bases clipped from V and 5 bases from J, the junction kept 13 bases outside the gene matches. The CDR3 has 16 residues. CDR3 protein: CASSHGQGGDFTEAFF. The CDR3 DNA follows: TGTGCCAGCAGCCACGGACAGGGAGGGGACTTTACTGAAGCTTTCTTT. Full variable domain (rest looked up from reference TRBV7-2 and TRBJ1-1): GAGVSQSPSNKVTEKGKDVELRCDPISGHTALYWYRQSLGQGLEFLIYFQGNSAPDKSGLPSDRFSAERTGGSVSTLTIQRTQQEDSAVYLCASSHGQGGDFTEAFFGQGTRLTVV.

This clonotype was counted between two and nine times. The J gene is TRBJ2-1, the V gene TRBV24-1, with D possibly matching TRBD2 (6 bases). Germline V gene data show CDR1 as KGHDR and CDR2 as SFDVKD. This CDR3 is built from 17 residues. With 3 bases removed from V and 3 bases from J, the gap between germline ends came to 17 bases. DNA for the CDR3: TGTGCCACCAGTGATGCCACCGGAGGCGGGAACTACAATGAGCAGTTCTTC. This codes for CATSDATGGGNYNEQFF.

This sequence joins TRBV7-2 and TRBJ2-2; D is perhaps TRBD1 (5 bases). Germline CDR1 is SGHTA and CDR2 is FQGNSA. The CDR3 runs 14 residues. V was clipped by 1 base and J by 6 bases, with 9 bases between them. This chain's CDR3 is CASSLEGRAGELFF. The CDR3 DNA reads TGTGCCAGCAGCTTAGAGGGGCGTGCCGGGGAGCTGTTTTTT.

Only a few counts were recorded for this clonotype. The CDR3 bases are TGTGCCACCAGCGGAGACGGGCAGGGGTACACTGAAGCTTTCTTT. The encoded protein is CATSGDGQGYTEAFF. V is TRBV24-1 and J is TRBJ1-1, with D tentatively TRBD1 (6 bases). Germline V gene lookup returns CDR1 KGHDR and CDR2 SFDVKD. V shed 7 bases and J shed 3 bases, with 17 bases lying between them. The CDR3 has 15 amino acids.

This clonotype was recorded a few times. A read error may produce the germline difference seen at one junction end. This sequence joins TRBV5-1 and TRBJ2-3, with TRBD1 matching over 7 bases. CDR1 is SGHRS and CDR2 is YFSETQ in the germline V gene. The CDR3 contains 14 residues. The CDR3 DNA reads TGCGCCAGCAGCCGTGGGGACAGCACGGATACGCAGTATTTT. The encoded protein is CASSRGDSTDTQYF.

This sequence joins TRBV29-1 and TRBJ2-7; D is perhaps TRBD2 (6 bases). The CDR3 totals 12 residues. CDR1 and CDR2 (germline): SQVTM, ANQGSEA. Trimming left V 4 bases short and J 3 bases short, with 10 bases between. The CDR3 region is CSVGLGGYEQYF. CDR3 DNA sequence: TGCAGCGTTGGACTAGGAGGCTACGAGCAGTACTTC.

This chain joins TRBV10-3 and TRBJ2-3, with D uncertain. CDR1 and CDR2 (germline): ENHRY, SYGVKD. Between the trimmed V and J ends, which lost 8 bases and 2 bases, there was a span of 11 bases. CDR3 length: 13 amino acids. CDR3 coding DNA: TGTGCCATCGGGTCGCGCGCCACAGATACGCAGTATTTT. Translated: CAIGSRATDTQYF.

The chain recombines TRBV18 with TRBJ1-1; D is uncertain. The germline V and J ends were trimmed by 5 bases and 3 bases, with 13 bases remaining between them. This CDR3 spans 14 amino acids. Looked up from germline, CDR1 is KGHSH and CDR2 is LQKENI. The DNA for the CDR3 is TGTGCCAGCTCATTATTAAATGGGGACACTGAAGCTTTCTTT. Translating it yields CASSLLNGDTEAFF.

The chain uses TRBV11-1 and TRBJ2-2; 7 bases align to TRBD1. CDR3 length: 13 amino acids. The germline gives CDR1 SGHAT, CDR2 FQDESV (reference sequence). After removal of 5 bases from V and 9 bases from J, the junction contained 6 bases not matched to a gene. In DNA, the CDR3 is TGTGCCAGCAGCGAGGACAGGCACAGGGAGCTGTTTTTT. Translating it yields CASSEDRHRELFF.

A few counts support this clonotype. The chain recombines TRBV18 with TRBJ2-2, with 13 bases lining up with TRBD2. This CDR3 is 18 amino acids long. Per germline, CDR1 KGHSH and CDR2 LQKENI. V lost 3 bases and J lost 1; bases outside the gene matches: 5. The DNA for the CDR3 is TGTGCCAGCTCACCTCCGACTAGCGGGAGGCTGAACACCGGGGAGCTGTTTTTT. It is translated as CASSPPTSGRLNTGELFF. The entire variable domain, with the rest obtained from reference TRBV18 and TRBJ2-2, is as follows: NAGVMQNPRHLVRRRGQEARLRCSPMKGHSHVYWYRQLPEEGLKFMVYLQKENIIDESGMPKERFSAEFPKEGPSILRIQQVVRGDSAAYFCASSPPTSGRLNTGELFFGEGSRLTVL.

In nucleotides, the CDR3 is TGTGCCACCGGGGGGATCTACGAGCAGTACTTC. It is translated as CATGGIYEQYF. This chain joins TRBV27 and TRBJ2-7; 7 bases are a match to TRBD2. The CDR3 has 11 residues. CDR1 is MNHEY, CDR2 SMNVEV, per germline (reference sequence). J was trimmed by 3 bases and V by 10 bases; bases with no gene match: 3.

The table lists this clonotype with a few counts. V and J are TRBV7-9 and TRBJ2-7; no definite D call. This CDR3 is built from 14 residues. Germline CDR1 is SEHNR and CDR2 is FQNEAQ (reference sequence). Trimming left V 5 bases short and J 5 bases short, with 16 bases between. The CDR3 region has the DNA TGTGCCAGCAGCCCCCCCATAGGTTACCACGAGCAGTACTTC. It is translated as CASSPPIGYHEQYF.